This paragraph covers one T cell receptor beta chain sequence. This entry is derived from a study of blood T cells in healthy people across ages. Germline trimming cut 5 bases from V and 7 bases from J; bases unmatched to any gene: 18. Germline V gene sequence: CDR1 SEHNR, CDR2 FQNEAQ (reference sequence). The CDR3 consists of 17 residues. A second PCR, run for about 7 to 12 cycles, used a sample-barcoded 5' primer plus a J-beta primer mix. One entry per CDR3 protein results from TCRdb running MiXCR on the 5' RACE reads. The sample contains more than 500,000 distinct CDR3 sequences, 25% to 35% of which appear only once. These data also featured in a second study, about T cells of mothers and their children. According to that study: Primer M1S, used in the second PCR, introduced sample barcodes and 2-4 random nucleotides. Maternal samples each gave over 9.5 million TCR beta CDR3 reads, and child samples approximately 3 million each.

The clonotype originates from a boy aged 2-15 years in good health. The genes are TRBV7-9 and TRBJ2-5; 8 bases are a match to TRBD1. Input material: blood. This CDR3 reads CASSPSWTGKLRATQYF. CDR3 DNA: TGTGCCAGCAGCCCATCTTGGACAGGGAAATTAAGGGCGACCCAGTACTTC.